This TCR beta chain was recovered during a study of blood T cell repertoires in COVID-19. The protocol was immunoSEQ multiplex PCR, while the TCRdb copy is restricted to in-frame clones and leaves out a portion. The sample carries about 350,000 clones, roughly nine tenths recorded once. After removal of 5 bases from V and 4 bases from J, the junction contained 5 bases not matched to a gene. This CDR3 has 14 residues. CDR1 and CDR2 from the germline V gene are MNHEY and SVGAGI. This receptor was taken from a woman aged 60-70 years with COVID-19, enrolled during active disease. The rearrangement uses TRBV6-5 and TRBJ2-7, with 10 bases that match TRBD1. The material sequenced was peripheral blood. The CDR3 reads CASSPDRGRYEQYF. The CDR3 nucleotides read TGTGCCAGCAGTCCGGACAGGGGGAGGTACGAGCAGTACTTC.